The entry that follows covers one TCR beta chain sequence. Sequenced by immunoSEQ multiplex PCR; TCRdb stores in-frame clones only, minus some. The table has approximately 63,000 clones, 91% seen once. Germline assignment: CDR1 SEHNR and CDR2 FQNEAQ (reference sequence). The V and J ends lost 3 bases and 6 bases respectively, with 4 bases between them. This CDR3 spans 11 amino acids. These data originate in a study of blood T cell repertoires in COVID-19. Study context: Nucleic acid was either cDNA or gDNA, and it came from T cells, B-cell-depleted T cells, or PBMCs.

The specimen was peripheral blood. The chain links TRBV7-9 to TRBJ2-3; no firm D call. The receptor was isolated from a human donor in a cohort sampled during active COVID-19. For the CDR3, the DNA is TGTGCCAGCAGCTTCCCGGATACGCAGTATTTT. Protein product: CASSFPDTQYF.